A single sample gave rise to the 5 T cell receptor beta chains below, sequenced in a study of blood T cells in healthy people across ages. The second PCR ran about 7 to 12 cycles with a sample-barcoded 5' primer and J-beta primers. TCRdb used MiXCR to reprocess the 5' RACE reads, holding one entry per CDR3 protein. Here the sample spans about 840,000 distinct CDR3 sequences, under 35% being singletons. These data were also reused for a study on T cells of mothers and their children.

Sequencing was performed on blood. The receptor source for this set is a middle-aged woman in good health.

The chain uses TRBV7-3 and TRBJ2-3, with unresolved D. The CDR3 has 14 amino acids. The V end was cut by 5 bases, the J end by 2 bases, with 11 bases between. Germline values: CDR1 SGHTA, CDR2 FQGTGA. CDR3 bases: TGTGCCAGCAGCCTCGGTAGCACCACAGATACGCAGTATTTT. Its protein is CASSLGSTTDTQYF.

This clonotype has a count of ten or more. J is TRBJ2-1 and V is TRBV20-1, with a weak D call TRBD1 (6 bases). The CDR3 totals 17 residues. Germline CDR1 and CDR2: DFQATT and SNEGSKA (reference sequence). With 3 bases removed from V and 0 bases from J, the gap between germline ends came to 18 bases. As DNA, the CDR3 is TGCAGTGCTAGTGGCAGGGGCGATCTTAGCTCCTACAATGAGCAGTTCTTC. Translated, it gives CSASGRGDLSSYNEQFF.

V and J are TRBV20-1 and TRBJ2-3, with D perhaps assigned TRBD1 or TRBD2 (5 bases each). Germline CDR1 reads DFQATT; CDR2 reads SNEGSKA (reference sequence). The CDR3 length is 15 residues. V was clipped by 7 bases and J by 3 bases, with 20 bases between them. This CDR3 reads CSVERGPTITDTQYF. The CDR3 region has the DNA TGCAGTGTCGAGAGGGGACCTACTATAACAGATACGCAGTATTTT.

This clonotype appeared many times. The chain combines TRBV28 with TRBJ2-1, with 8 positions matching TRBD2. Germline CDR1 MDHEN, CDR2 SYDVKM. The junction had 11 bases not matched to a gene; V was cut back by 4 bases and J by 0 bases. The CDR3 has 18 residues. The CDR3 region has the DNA TGTGCCAGCAGTTACCCCCTGGGCGGGGGGAGCTCCTACAATGAGCAGTTCTTC. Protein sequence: CASSYPLGGGSSYNEQFF.

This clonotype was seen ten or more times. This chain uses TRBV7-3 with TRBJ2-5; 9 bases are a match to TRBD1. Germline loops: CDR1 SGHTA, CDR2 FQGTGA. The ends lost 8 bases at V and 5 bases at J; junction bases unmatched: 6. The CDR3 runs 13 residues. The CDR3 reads CASASGTGETQYF. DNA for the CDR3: TGTGCCAGCGCTTCCGGGACAGGGGAGACCCAGTACTTC.